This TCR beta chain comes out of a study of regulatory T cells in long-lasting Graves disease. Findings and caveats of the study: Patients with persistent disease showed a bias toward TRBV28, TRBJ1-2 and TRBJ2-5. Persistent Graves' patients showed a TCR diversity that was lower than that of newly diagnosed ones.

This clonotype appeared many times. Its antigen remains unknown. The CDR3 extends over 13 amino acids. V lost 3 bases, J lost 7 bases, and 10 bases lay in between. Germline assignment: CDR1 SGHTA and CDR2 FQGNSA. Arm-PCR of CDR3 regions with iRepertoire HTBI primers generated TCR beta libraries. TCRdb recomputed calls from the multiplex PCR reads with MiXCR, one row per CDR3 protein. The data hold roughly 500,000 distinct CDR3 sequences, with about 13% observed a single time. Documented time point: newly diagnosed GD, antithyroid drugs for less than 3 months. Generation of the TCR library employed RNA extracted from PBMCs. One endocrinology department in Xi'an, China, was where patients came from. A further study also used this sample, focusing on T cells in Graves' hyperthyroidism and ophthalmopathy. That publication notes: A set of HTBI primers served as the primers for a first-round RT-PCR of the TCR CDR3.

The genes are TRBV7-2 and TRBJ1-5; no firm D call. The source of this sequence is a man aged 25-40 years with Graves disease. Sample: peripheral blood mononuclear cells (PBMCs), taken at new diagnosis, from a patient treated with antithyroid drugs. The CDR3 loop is CASSLSLGQPQHF. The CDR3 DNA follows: TGTGCCAGCAGCTTGAGTCTTGGGCAGCCCCAGCATTTT.